Shown below are 32 T cell receptor beta chains from a single sample sequenced in a study of T cell responses to AZD1222 COVID-19 vaccine (dated by TCRdb to about 2021). The method was the immunoSEQ multiplex PCR assay. This immuneACCESS table, as held by TCRdb, lists in-frame sequences with V and J called but not all clones. Of the missing ones, under half trace to an unresolved V gene in checked studies; the others have no known cause. The sample profile shows more than 95,000 clones; 85% to 95% of them were found once. The biggest ten clones account for 2.5% to 3.5% of the sample. The time point label on this specimen signifies: baseline before first vaccination. The starting material was peripheral blood, obtained on day 0 of AZD1222 vaccination. These TCRs come from an adult in good health.

The V gene is TRBV15, the J gene TRBJ1-6; D gene ambiguous. Per the germline V gene, CDR1 is LNHNV and CDR2 is YYDKDF (reference sequence). Trimming pared 1 base from V and 7 bases from J, leaving 5 bases between. The CDR3 has 13 residues. The CDR3 sequence: CATSRVENSPLHF. The CDR3 DNA is TGTGCCACCAGCAGAGTGGAGAATTCACCCCTCCACTTT.

Regarding this clone: The identical CDR3 is also encoded by other nucleotide sequences in the sample. This chain uses TRBV12-3 or TRBV12-4 with TRBJ1-3, with no clear D. Trimming took off 1 base at V and 4 bases at J, with 2 bases between the two ends. This CDR3 is 12 amino acids long. CDR3 sequence (DNA): TGTGCCAGCAGTTTAGGAGGAAACACCATATATTTT. Translating gives CASSLGGNTIYF.

V and J are TRBV5-1 and TRBJ2-5, with a possible D match to TRBD2 (5 bases). The CDR3 length is 14 residues. Germline V lookup: CDR1 SGHRS, CDR2 YFSETQ. V dropped 4 bases and J dropped 0 bases, with 10 bases sitting between them. CDR3 loop: CASSAAGYQETQYF. The CDR3 nucleotides read TGCGCCAGCAGCGCGGCGGGTTACCAAGAGACCCAGTACTTC.

The CDR3 region has the DNA TGTGCCAGCAGCCTCTCCCGGGGCTTCACCTACAATGAGCAGTTCTTC. Its protein product is CASSLSRGFTYNEQFF. The V call is TRBV7-9, the J call TRBJ2-1; D may be TRBD1 or TRBD2 (5 bases each). Per germline, CDR1 SEHNR and CDR2 FQNEAQ (reference sequence). V gave up 5 bases and J gave up 2 bases, with 16 bases separating them. This CDR3 contains 16 residues.

The chain combines TRBV6-5 with TRBJ2-1; 15 bases fit TRBD2. Germline values: CDR1 MNHEY, CDR2 SVGAGI. V gave up 0 bases and J gave up 15 bases; unmatched junction bases: 6. The CDR3 contains 15 residues. The chain's CDR3 is CASSYSSGLAGGLFF. The CDR3 DNA sequence: TGTGCCAGCAGTTACTCGAGTGGACTAGCGGGAGGGCTGTTCTTC.

The J gene is TRBJ1-3, the V gene TRBV28, with D unclear. The V end lost 7 bases, the J end lost 4 bases, and 11 bases lay between the germline ends. The CDR3 loop spans 13 amino acids. CDR1 is MDHEN and CDR2 is SYDVKM in the germline V gene. The chain's CDR3 is CASNRERGNTIYF. The DNA for the CDR3 is TGTGCCAGCAATAGGGAGAGGGGAAACACCATATATTTT. The variable domain in full, with the rest retrieved from reference TRBV28 and TRBJ1-3, is DVKVTQSSRYLVKRTGEKVFLECVQDMDHENMFWYRQDPGLGLRLIYFSYDVKMKEKGDIPEGYSVSREKKERFSLILESASTNQTSMYLCASNRERGNTIYFGEGSWLTVV.

The chain combines TRBV27 with TRBJ2-7; possibly TRBD2 for D (6 bases). Germline V gives CDR1 MNHEY, CDR2 SMNVEV (reference sequence). This CDR3 region has 15 residues. Trimming took 6 bases from V and 3 from J, leaving 18 bases between them. This CDR3 is CASSTPTRGFYEQYF. CDR3 sequence (DNA): TGTGCCAGCAGCACGCCGACTAGGGGCTTCTACGAGCAGTACTTC.

The chain uses TRBV6-5 and TRBJ1-1; 7 nucleotides align to TRBD1. CDR1 MNHEY and CDR2 SVGAGI come from the germline V gene. V lost 2 bases, J lost 1 base, and 4 bases stayed unmatched. CDR3 length equals 15 residues. CDR3 sequence: CASSYLRGRNTEAFF. The CDR3 bases are TGTGCCAGCAGTTACCTTAGGGGGCGGAACACTGAAGCTTTCTTT.

The table lists this clone with a count of one. J is TRBJ2-7 and V is TRBV7-9; 12 positions match TRBD2. This CDR3 contains 17 residues. Germline V gene lookup returns CDR1 SEHNR and CDR2 FQNEAQ (reference sequence). With V trimmed by 4 bases and J by 1 base, 8 bases remained unmatched. In nucleotides, the CDR3 is TGTGCCAGCAGCTACTCGACTAGCGGGAGATCTTCCTACGAGCAGTACTTC. Protein: CASSYSTSGRSSYEQYF.

The V and J genes are TRBV10-2 and TRBJ2-7; TRBD2 aligns across 10 bases. The germline gives CDR1 WSHSY, CDR2 SAAADI. J gave up 3 bases and V 5 bases, and 4 bases lay outside the gene matches. This CDR3 region has 14 residues. CDR3: CASSTLAGVYEQYF. CDR3 sequence (DNA): TGCGCCAGCAGTACCCTAGCGGGAGTCTACGAGCAGTACTTC.

This chain joins TRBV14 and TRBJ2-5; weak D call: TRBD1 (7 bases). V lost 5 bases, J lost 3 bases, and 22 bases lay in between. The CDR3 consists of 17 residues. Looked up from germline, CDR1 is SGHDN and CDR2 is FVKESK. In DNA form, the CDR3 reads TGTGCCAGCAGCTTGCTACTGATGGGCAGGGGGGAAGAGACCCAGTACTTC. It encodes CASSLLLMGRGEETQYF.

The rearrangement links TRBV5-1 to TRBJ2-6; no firm D call. This CDR3 is built from 15 residues. The germline V gene has CDR1 SGHRS and CDR2 YFSETQ. V lost 0 bases and J 1 base, leaving 5 bases between the germline ends. Here the CDR3 DNA reads TGCGCCAGCAGCTTGGCCGGGTCTGGGGCCAACGTCCTGACTTTC. Translated: CASSLAGSGANVLTF.

The chain recombines TRBV2 with TRBJ2-1; D remains unclear. V was clipped by 6 bases and J by 5 bases, with 11 bases between them. The length of the CDR3 is 13 residues. In germline, CDR1 is SNHLY, CDR2 FYNNEI. The CDR3 DNA follows: TGTGCCAGCAGCCTCGGACGGAACAATGAGCAGTTCTTC. It specifies CASSLGRNNEQFF. Variable domain in full (rest from reference TRBV2 and TRBJ2-1): EPEVTQTPSHQVTQMGQEVILRCVPISNHLYFYWYRQILGQKVEFLVSFYNNEISEKSEIFDDQFSVERPDGSNFTLKIRSTKLEDSAMYFCASSLGRNNEQFFGPGTRLTVL.

The genes are TRBV29-1 and TRBJ1-1; possible D gene TRBD1, 5 bases. Trimming left V 6 bases short and J 0 bases short, with 11 bases between. CDR1 is SQVTM and CDR2 is ANQGSEA in the germline V gene. The CDR3 has 13 amino acids. The CDR3 DNA follows: TGCAGCGTGCCACAGGTAATGAACACTGAAGCTTTCTTT. It is translated as CSVPQVMNTEAFF.

Notes on this clone: At one end the junction does not follow the germline gene, possibly because of a read error. The genes are TRBV7-6 and TRBJ2-7; tentatively, D is TRBD2 (5 bases). Germline-derived CDR1 and CDR2 are SGHVS and FNYEAQ. The CDR3 loop spans 14 amino acids. This CDR3 reads CASSPNREPLEADF. Here the CDR3 DNA reads TGTGCCAGCAGTCCGAACCGGGAACCCTTAGAAGCGGACTTC.

CDR3: CAWSPEGGEQFF. The CDR3 DNA sequence: TGTGCCTGGAGTCCCGAGGGGGGTGAGCAGTTCTTC. The chain has TRBV30 and TRBJ2-1, with D perhaps assigned TRBD1 or TRBD2 (6 bases each). CDR1 is GTSNPN and CDR2 is SVGIG in the germline V gene (reference sequence). V lost 2 bases, J lost 9 bases, and 11 bases lay in between. This CDR3 contains 12 residues.

This chain joins TRBV2 and TRBJ1-1; maybe TRBD1 (6 bases). The V end lost 3 bases, the J end lost 7 bases, and 6 bases lay between the germline ends. This CDR3 region has 11 residues. CDR1 and CDR2 from the germline V gene are SNHLY and FYNNEI. Here the CDR3 DNA reads TGTGCCAGCAGTGAGGACAGTGAAGCTTTCTTT. As protein: CASSEDSEAFF. The full variable domain, rest sourced from reference TRBV2 and TRBJ1-1, is EPEVTQTPSHQVTQMGQEVILRCVPISNHLYFYWYRQILGQKVEFLVSFYNNEISEKSEIFDDQFSVERPDGSNFTLKIRSTKLEDSAMYFCASSEDSEAFFGQGTRLTVV.

The chain combines TRBV6-5 with TRBJ2-1, with D uncertain. Trimming pared 3 bases from V and 4 bases from J, leaving 10 bases between. In germline, CDR1 is MNHEY, CDR2 SVGAGI. The CDR3 is 14 residues long. The CDR3 DNA is TGTGCCAGCAGTTATGAAGATCGGTACAATGAGCAGTTCTTC. This translates into CASSYEDRYNEQFF.

The V call is TRBV10-3, the J call TRBJ1-1; D is ambiguous. Looked up from germline, CDR1 is ENHRY and CDR2 is SYGVKD. Trimming took 8 bases from V and 1 from J, leaving 5 bases between them. This CDR3 comprises 11 residues. DNA of the CDR3: TGTGCCATCCGAGGGAACACTGAAGCTTTCTTT. It encodes CAIRGNTEAFF.

This chain joins TRBV7-8 and TRBJ2-7, with 7 bases fitting TRBD1. CDR3 length: 15 amino acids. Germline-derived CDR1 and CDR2 are SGHVS and FQNEAQ. V shed 4 bases, J shed 2 bases, and the junction held 8 bases outside the gene matches. Here the CDR3 reads CASSSRRDSPYEQYF. Here the CDR3 DNA reads TGTGCCAGCAGCTCGCGACGGGACAGTCCCTACGAGCAGTACTTC.

This chain uses TRBV24-1 with TRBJ2-5; possible D gene TRBD2, 6 bases. CDR3 length equals 13 residues. V was trimmed by 6 bases and J by 5 bases, leaving 12 bases between them. Germline assignment: CDR1 KGHDR and CDR2 SFDVKD. The CDR3: CATSSGGTETQYF. Here the CDR3 DNA reads TGTGCCACCAGTTCCGGGGGTACGGAGACCCAGTACTTC.

The chain links TRBV5-1 to TRBJ2-7; the D gene is possibly TRBD2 (6 bases). CDR3 length: 15 amino acids. V was clipped by 0 bases and J by 3 bases, with 13 bases between them. CDR1 is SGHRS, CDR2 YFSETQ, per germline. DNA of the CDR3: TGCGCCAGCAGCTTGGGTACTAGCTCCCTCTACGAGCAGTACTTC. It is translated as CASSLGTSSLYEQYF.

The chain is built from TRBV28 and TRBJ2-1; 7 positions match TRBD2. The germline CDR1 and CDR2 sequences are MDHEN and SYDVKM. The CDR3 is 15 amino acids. The V gene end was trimmed by 5 bases and the J gene end by 7 bases; junction bases not matched to a gene: 11. CDR3 sequence: CASSGGGAWRNEQFF. The CDR3 DNA reads TGTGCCAGCAGTGGGGGAGGGGCTTGGAGGAATGAGCAGTTCTTC.

V usage is TRBV19 and J usage is TRBJ2-1; D unclear. The CDR3 runs 15 residues. The V end was cut by 5 bases, the J end by 0 bases, with 11 bases between. Germline values: CDR1 LNHDA, CDR2 SQIVND (reference sequence). CDR3 amino acids: CASSSSASSYNEQFF. Here the CDR3 DNA reads TGTGCCAGTAGTTCTTCAGCCAGCTCCTACAATGAGCAGTTCTTC.

This clone occurred once. The chain recombines TRBV5-4 with TRBJ2-1, with 8 bases identical to TRBD2. CDR3 length equals 15 residues. Germline loops: CDR1 SGHNT, CDR2 YYREEE (reference sequence). Unmatched junction bases numbered 10, after V lost 4 bases and J lost 7 bases. The CDR3 nucleotides are TGTGCCAGCAGCCCTAATTCCGGGACTAGAAATGAGCAGTTCTTC. Amino acid sequence: CASSPNSGTRNEQFF.

The gene calls are TRBV3-1 (or the pseudogene TRBV3-2) and TRBJ2-5, with 11 bases matching TRBD2. The germline CDR1 and CDR2 sequences are LGHDT and YNNKEL (reference sequence). This CDR3 contains 14 residues. V trimming: 1 base; J trimming: 13 bases; junction bases outside the gene matches: 8. CDR3: CASSQGTSGRMWYF. The CDR3 nucleotides are TGTGCCAGCAGCCAAGGAACTAGCGGGAGAATGTGGTACTTC.

The chain recombines TRBV5-1 with TRBJ2-2; 8 bases line up with TRBD2. V dropped 4 bases and J dropped 7; count of bases not matched to a gene: 9. This CDR3 is built from 15 residues. Germline-derived CDR1 and CDR2 are SGHRS and YFSETQ. This CDR3 reads CASSLARLANGELFF. The CDR3 coding sequence is TGCGCCAGCAGCCTCGCCCGACTAGCGAACGGGGAGCTGTTTTTT.

The V and J genes are TRBV4-1 and TRBJ1-5; 8 bases are a match to TRBD1. V gave up 5 bases and J gave up 4 bases; unmatched junction bases: 7. The CDR3 is 15 residues long. Germline V gene sequence: CDR1 MGHRA, CDR2 YSYEKL. The CDR3 loop reads CASSNRTGRNQPQHF. CDR3 nucleotide sequence: TGCGCCAGCAGCAACCGGACAGGGCGAAATCAGCCCCAGCATTTT.

CDR3 in amino acids: CASVKRAGGDYSNQPQHF. CDR3 DNA sequence: TGTGCCAGCGTGAAACGGGCAGGGGGGGATTATAGCAATCAGCCCCAGCATTTT. This sequence joins TRBV3-1 (or the pseudogene TRBV3-2) and TRBJ1-5; 7 positions match TRBD1. Looked up from germline, CDR1 is LGHDT and CDR2 is YNNKEL (reference sequence). J lost 0 bases, V lost 8 bases, and 16 bases had no gene match. The CDR3 covers 18 residues.

The chain has TRBV19 and TRBJ1-3, with TRBD1 identical over 7 bases. The CDR3 is 14 residues long. The germline V gene encodes CDR1 LNHDA and CDR2 SQIVND (reference sequence). With 6 bases clipped from V and 0 bases from J, the junction kept 2 bases outside the gene matches. CDR3 nucleotides: TGTGCCAGTAGCTGGACAGGCTCTGGAAACACCATATATTTT. This sequence encodes CASSWTGSGNTIYF.

This chain joins TRBV9 and TRBJ2-7; 8 bases fit TRBD1. The length of the CDR3 is 15 residues. Germline CDR1 is SGDLS and CDR2 is YYNGEE. V was clipped by 2 bases and J by 3 bases; unmatched bases: 7. The CDR3 DNA reads TGTGCCAGCAGCGTCGCCACAGGGGGAATCTACGAGCAGTACTTC. Amino acids: CASSVATGGIYEQYF. The complete variable domain, with remaining parts taken from reference TRBV9 and TRBJ2-7, reads DSGVTQTPKHLITATGQRVTLRCSPRSGDLSVYWYQQSLDQGLQFLIQYYNGEERAKGNILERFSAQQFPDLHSELNLSSLELGDSALYFCASSVATGGIYEQYFGPGTRLTVT.

This chain joins TRBV7-9 and TRBJ2-7, with TRBD2 matching 8 bases. The CDR3 length is 14 residues. Unmatched junction bases numbered 5, after V lost 4 bases and J lost 3 bases. CDR1 is SEHNR, CDR2 FQNEAQ, per germline (reference sequence). As DNA, the CDR3 is TGTGCCAGCAGCTCCCAGGGACTAGTCTACGAGCAGTACTTC. Its translation: CASSSQGLVYEQYF.